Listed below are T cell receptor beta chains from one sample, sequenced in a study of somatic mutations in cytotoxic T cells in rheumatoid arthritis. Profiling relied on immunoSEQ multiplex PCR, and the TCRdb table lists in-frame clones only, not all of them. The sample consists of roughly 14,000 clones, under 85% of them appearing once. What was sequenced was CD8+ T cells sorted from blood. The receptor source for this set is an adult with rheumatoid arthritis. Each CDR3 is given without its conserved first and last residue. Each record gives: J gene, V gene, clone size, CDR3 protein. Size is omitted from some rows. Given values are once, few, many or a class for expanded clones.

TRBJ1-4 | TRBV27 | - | ASSLSQSNEKLF
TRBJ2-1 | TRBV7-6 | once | ASSLVLDHEQF
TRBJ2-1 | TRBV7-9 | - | ATKSYNEQF
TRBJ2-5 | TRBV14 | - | ASSQVLAEQETQY
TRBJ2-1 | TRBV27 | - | ASSFPLGGLF
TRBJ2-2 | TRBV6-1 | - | ASSEGGLGELF
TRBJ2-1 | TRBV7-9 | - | ASSPSGGYSYNEQF
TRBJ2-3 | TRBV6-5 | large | ASSYSFGDTQY
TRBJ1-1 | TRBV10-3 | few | AIRGQGQLNTEAF
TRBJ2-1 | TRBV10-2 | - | ASSEGNEQF
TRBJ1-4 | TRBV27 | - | ASSPGRGGIGKLF
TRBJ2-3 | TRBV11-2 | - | ASSSWGRAGDTQY
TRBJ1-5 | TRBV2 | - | ASSGVLGGGRQPQH
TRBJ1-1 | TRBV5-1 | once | ASSADPNTEAF
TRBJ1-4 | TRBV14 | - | ASSQDGTVNEKLF
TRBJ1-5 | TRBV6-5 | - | ASSYLGGNQPQH
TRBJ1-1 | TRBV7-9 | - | ASRYRDGNTEAF
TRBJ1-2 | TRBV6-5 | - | ASSSRGGGDGYT
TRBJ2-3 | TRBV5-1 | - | ASSLASGGLDTQY
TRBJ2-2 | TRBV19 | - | ASSLTDTGELF
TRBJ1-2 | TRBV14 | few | ASSQAETGLYGYT
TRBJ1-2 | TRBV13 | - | ASSRGDREVGYT
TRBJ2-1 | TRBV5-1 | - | ASKSGGPNNEQF
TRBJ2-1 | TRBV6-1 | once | ASSETWLAGRTYNEQF
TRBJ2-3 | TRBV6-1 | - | AIGGLAVDTQY
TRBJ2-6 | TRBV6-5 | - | ASSKDLSGANVLT
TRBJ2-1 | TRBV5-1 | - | ASSPGHMGDNEQF
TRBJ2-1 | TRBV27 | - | ASSITSGGFDEQF
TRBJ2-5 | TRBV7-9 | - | ASSSPPETQY